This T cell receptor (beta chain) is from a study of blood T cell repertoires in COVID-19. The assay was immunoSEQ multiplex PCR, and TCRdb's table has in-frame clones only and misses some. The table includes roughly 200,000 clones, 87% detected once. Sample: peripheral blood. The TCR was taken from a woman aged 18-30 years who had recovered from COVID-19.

The CDR3 spells CASSKGDGAYEQYF. In DNA, the CDR3 is TGTGCCAGCAGCAAAGGAGACGGGGCCTACGAGCAGTACTTC. V usage is TRBV21-1 and J usage is TRBJ2-7; the table's D gene call, TRBD2, was not cross checked with the DNA. TRBV21-1 is classified as a pseudogene. The CDR3 runs to 14 residues.